A single sample gave rise to the 5 T cell receptor beta chains below, sequenced in a study of response to subunit inactivated influenza vaccine. MiXCR, run by TCRdb on the RT-PCR reads, gives a single entry per CDR3 protein. The table has 500,000 or so distinct CDR3 sequences, 9.5% to 13% seen once. Sequenced here: PBMCs from blood, sampled roughly 48 days after vaccination. The receptors here all came from a middle-aged man who received an inactivated influenza vaccine.

The J gene is TRBJ1-2, the V gene TRBV7-9; D might be TRBD1 (6 bases). The germline V and J ends were trimmed by 7 bases and 8 bases, with 20 bases remaining between them. This CDR3 spans 14 amino acids. Germline CDR1 reads SEHNR; CDR2 reads FQNEAQ (reference sequence). CDR3 DNA: TGTGCCAGCAAGGCTAACAGGGAAGCGCAAGGCTACACCTTC. This translates into CASKANREAQGYTF.

This clonotype came up many times. V usage is TRBV29-1 and J usage is TRBJ2-3; TRBD2 agrees at 9 bases. CDR1 is SQVTM, CDR2 ANQGSEA, per germline. V lost 3 bases and J lost 4; bases outside the gene matches: 5. The CDR3 covers 14 residues. CDR3 protein: CSVDSSGRSDTQYF. For the CDR3, the DNA is TGCAGCGTTGATTCCAGCGGGAGGTCAGATACGCAGTATTTT.

This clonotype appeared a few times. The chain recombines TRBV11-2 with TRBJ2-2; TRBD2 aligns across 14 bases. Per germline, CDR1 SGHAT and CDR2 FQNNGV. The CDR3 sequence is 20 residues long. After removal of 5 bases from V and 7 bases from J, the junction contained 18 bases not matched to a gene. CDR3 nucleotide sequence: TGTGCCAGCAGCCCAGTTATGCTGGGACTAGCGGGAGTCTATGACGGGGAGCTGTTTTTT. Residues: CASSPVMLGLAGVYDGELFF.

The chain combines TRBV12-3 or TRBV12-4 with TRBJ2-7; TRBD1 or TRBD2 may be the D gene (6 bases each). The CDR3 is 15 residues long. The V end was cut by 5 bases, the J end by 4 bases, with 18 bases between. The CDR3 reads CASSPGGGGMYEQYF. CDR3 DNA sequence: TGTGCCAGCAGTCCCGGGGGCGGCGGGATGTACGAGCAGTACTTC.

Of note for this clonotype: This could be a read error, since a much larger clone is one nucleotide away. V and J are TRBV20-1 and TRBJ1-1; TRBD1 matches at 7 bases. Germline loops: CDR1 DFQATT, CDR2 SNEGSKA (reference sequence). The length of the CDR3 is 15 residues. The junction had 9 bases not matched to a gene; V was cut back by 0 bases and J by 5 bases. For the CDR3, the DNA is TGCAGTGCTAGAGATCCCGGGACAGCGAAAACTGAAGCTTTCTTT. Translating it yields CSARDPGTAKTEAFF.